This T cell receptor (beta chain) was retrieved from a study of cytomegalovirus exposure and HLA in healthy donors. PCR amplification relied on 60 Vbeta primers (plus 13 Jbeta primers). Authors' data handling: Later, an analysis found about 80 million unique TCR beta chains, and approximately 10 million of these were shared. Sequencing was performed with immunoSEQ multiplex PCR; in TCRdb, only in-frame clones are kept and a portion is missing. That table furnishes V, J and clone size, whereas the DNA furnished D and trimming. The data hold 250,000 to 350,000 clones, with roughly 70% observed a single time. CDR1 and CDR2 from the germline V gene are MNHNY and SVGAGI (reference sequence). J was trimmed by 8 bases and V by 0 bases; bases with no gene match: 4. This CDR3 spans 14 amino acids. Findings of the study overall: Later findings reportedly placed an Asian-associated ancestry cluster below the roughly 660-donor mean for N-insertions.

As regards this clone: Its target is unknown.

The sequence came from a female donor in good health and CMV-seronegative. The genes are TRBV6-6 and TRBJ1-1; 9 bases map to TRBD1. Sample: PBMCs. CDR3 amino acids: CASSYSHRGREAFF. In DNA, the CDR3 is TGTGCCAGCAGTTACTCCCACAGGGGGCGGGAAGCTTTCTTT.